These 4 T cell receptor beta chains originate from one sample sequenced in a study of technical replicates of blood from several donors. Profiled with immunoSEQ multiplex PCR; TCRdb holds only in-frame clones, not every one. The sample has some 66,000 clones, roughly 98% seen once; the top ten hold roughly 0.16%. Sequencing input: T cells isolated from PBMCs. The receptors shown here come from a human donor in good health.

V usage is TRBV7-9 and J usage is TRBJ1-2; TRBD1 aligns across 9 bases. J was trimmed by 8 bases and V by 3 bases; bases with no gene match: 4. The CDR3 is made up of 13 amino acids. In germline, CDR1 is SEHNR, CDR2 FQNEAQ (reference sequence). The chain's CDR3 is CASSLGQGGGYTF. The DNA of the CDR3 is TGTGCCAGCAGCTTGGGACAGGGTGGAGGCTACACCTTC.

The chain links TRBV5-1 to TRBJ2-1; perhaps TRBD2 as D (6 bases). Germline CDR1 SGHRS, CDR2 YFSETQ. Between the trimmed V and J ends, which lost 6 bases and 9 bases, there was a span of 25 bases. CDR3 length: 16 amino acids. The CDR3 sequence: CASTYGGTAGLGEQFF. The CDR3 nucleotides are TGCGCCAGCACTTATGGAGGGACCGCAGGGTTAGGTGAGCAGTTCTTC.

The chain recombines TRBV7-8 with TRBJ2-3; 9 bases are a match to TRBD1. CDR1 and CDR2 from the germline V gene are SGHVS and FQNEAQ. V shed 5 bases, J shed 4 bases, and the junction held 13 bases outside the gene matches. The CDR3 sequence is 17 residues long. The CDR3 DNA reads as TGTGCCAGCAGCGCGAGCCCCGGACAGGGGAGAGCAGATACGCAGTATTTT. This translates into CASSASPGQGRADTQYF.

The chain links TRBV11-2 to TRBJ1-3; D perhaps matches TRBD1 (5 bases). Per germline, CDR1 SGHAT and CDR2 FQNNGV. The CDR3 extends over 17 amino acids. Trimming cost V 0 bases and J 0 bases, with 12 bases left between them. The CDR3: CASSLDHWGLSGNTIYF. The CDR3 coding sequence is TGTGCCAGCAGCTTAGATCATTGGGGCCTCTCTGGAAACACCATATATTTT.